This T cell receptor beta chain comes out of a study of blood T cells in healthy people across ages. Isolation recovered at least 6 million PBMCs from every sample. RNA extraction gave at least 5 micrograms of total RNA per sample. Findings of the study overall: Per million T cells, TCR beta diversity dropped roughly linearly as age increased.

Germline V gene data show CDR1 as SGHRS and CDR2 as YFSETQ. Trimming took off 10 bases at V and 4 bases at J, with 27 bases between the two ends. This CDR3 region has 18 residues. For this clonotype: The antigen remains unidentified.

It was with a sample-barcoded 5' primer and a J-beta primer mix that a second PCR of roughly 6 to 12 cycles was run. Every cDNA was tagged by a template-switch adaptor with 12 random nucleotides. MiXCR was run by TCRdb on the 5' RACE reads, yielding one entry per CDR3 protein. This sample has around 870,000 distinct CDR3 sequences, with under 30% found just once. This sequence originates from a woman at least 80 years old in good health. The rearrangement uses TRBV5-1 and TRBJ2-6; tentative D call: TRBD1 (6 bases). The sequencing input was blood. CDR3 nucleotide sequence: TGCGCCGGCCGAAAAGACGTCACAGGGTCAGGCGGGGCCAACGTCCTGACTTTC. Encoded protein: CAGRKDVTGSGGANVLTF.